These T cell receptor beta chains were read from a single sample in a study of Ad26.COV2.S vaccination and SARS-CoV-2 variants. The method was immunoSEQ multiplex PCR; TCRdb's version includes in-frame clones alone and lacks a portion of them. Of about 350,000 clones listed, 92% are singletons. Sequences were derived from peripheral blood, sampled after recovery from COVID-19. The receptors were gathered from a human donor who had recovered from COVID-19. CDR3s include the opening cysteine and the closing phenylalanine or tryptophan. A D gene is named only where the DNA matches it firmly. Where a row states a size, it is once, few, many or the class of an expanded clone; other rows omit it.

v_call	d_call	j_call	clone_size	cdr3_nt	cdr3_aa
TRBV10-2	.	TRBJ2-6	.	TGCGCCAGCAGTGATTGGTCTCTAGGACACCCTGGGGCCAACGTCCTGACTTTC	CASSDWSLGHPGANVLTF
TRBV5-1	.	TRBJ2-2	.	TGCGCCAGCAGCTTGGACGGGAGATCGAACACCGGGGAGCTGTTTTTT	CASSLDGRSNTGELFF
TRBV7-2	.	TRBJ1-2	.	TGTGCCAGCAGCCCGGGACATTACGGCTACACCTTC	CASSPGHYGYTF
TRBV2	.	TRBJ2-5	.	TGTGCCAGCAGTGGCCTAGAGACTGAGACCCAGTACTTC	CASSGLETETQYF
TRBV6-6	TRBD2	TRBJ2-7	.	TGTGCCAGCAGTTCCTATACTAGCGGGGGGTACGAGCAGTACTTC	CASSSYTSGGYEQYF
TRBV14	TRBD1	TRBJ1-1	.	TGTGCCAGCAGCCAAGTGAGACAGGGCGAAGCTTTCTTT	CASSQVRQGEAFF
TRBV10-1	.	TRBJ1-1	.	TGCGCCAGCAAGGTGGCATTGAACACTGAAGCTTTCTTT	CASKVALNTEAFF
TRBV5-4	.	TRBJ2-3	.	TGTGCCAGCAGCTCCTGGGGAGTGGATACGCAGTATTTT	CASSSWGVDTQYF
TRBV3-1/TRBV3-2	.	TRBJ1-2	.	TGTGCCAGCAGCCCTACTAGAGGGGCAGTTAATGGCTACACCTTC	CASSPTRGAVNGYTF
TRBV6-1	.	TRBJ1-2	.	TGTGCCAGCAGTGAAGCGGCAGTTTATGGCTACACCTTC	CASSEAAVYGYTF
TRBV27	.	TRBJ2-3	.	TGTGCCAGCAGTTTCTCCGGTACGCAGTATTTT	CASSFSGTQYF
TRBV9	TRBD2	TRBJ2-7	.	TGTGCCAGCAGCACGGTTTCCGAGCGGGGGTCCTCCTACGAGCAGTACTTC	CASSTVSERGSSYEQYF
TRBV6-5	TRBD1	TRBJ1-1	.	TGTGCCAGCTTACCGCAAGGGGGCGCACCCCCTGAAGCTTTCTTT	CASLPQGGAPPEAFF
TRBV27	.	TRBJ1-2	.	TGTGCCAGCAGTTCTCACAGGGATAACTATGGCTACACCTTC	CASSSHRDNYGYTF
TRBV18	.	TRBJ1-1	once	TGTGCCAGCTCACCATCTTGGGCTGAAGCTTTCTTT	CASSPSWAEAFF
TRBV20-1	.	TRBJ2-1	.	TGCAGTGGGCTTCTATACAATGAGCAGTTCTTC	CSGLLYNEQFF
TRBV19	.	TRBJ1-4	.	TGTGCCAGTAGCCCCCAGGCGGGCGCCGGGAAACTGTTTTTT	CASSPQAGAGKLFF
TRBV20-1	.	TRBJ2-4	.	TGCAGTGCTAGTCGGGAGGCCAAAAACATTCAGTACTTC	CSASREAKNIQYF
TRBV2	.	TRBJ1-5	.	TGTGCCAGCAGTGAACACAGGAGCCATAGCAATCAGCCCCAGCATTTT	CASSEHRSHSNQPQHF
TRBV19	TRBD1	TRBJ2-5	.	TGTGCCAGTAGTGCCAATCGAGGGGGCAAGGAGACCCAGTACTTC	CASSANRGGKETQYF